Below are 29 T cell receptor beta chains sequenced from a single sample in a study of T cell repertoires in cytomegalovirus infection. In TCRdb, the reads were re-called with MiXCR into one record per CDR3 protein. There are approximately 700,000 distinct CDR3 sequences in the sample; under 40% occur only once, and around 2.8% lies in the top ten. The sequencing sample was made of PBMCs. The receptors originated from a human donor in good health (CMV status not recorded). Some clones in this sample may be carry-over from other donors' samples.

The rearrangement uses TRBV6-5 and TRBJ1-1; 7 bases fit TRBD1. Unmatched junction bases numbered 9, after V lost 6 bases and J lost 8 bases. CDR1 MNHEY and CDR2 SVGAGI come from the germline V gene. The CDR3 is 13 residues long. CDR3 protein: CASSYTRGREAFF. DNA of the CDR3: TGTGCCAGCAGCTATACAAGGGGGCGGGAAGCTTTCTTT.

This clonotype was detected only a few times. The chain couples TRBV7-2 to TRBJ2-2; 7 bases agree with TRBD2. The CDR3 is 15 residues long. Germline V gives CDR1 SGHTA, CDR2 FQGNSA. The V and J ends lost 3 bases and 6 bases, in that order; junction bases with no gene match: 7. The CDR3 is CASSFSGLFPGELFF. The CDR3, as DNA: TGTGCCAGCAGCTTTAGCGGGCTTTTCCCCGGGGAGCTGTTTTTT.

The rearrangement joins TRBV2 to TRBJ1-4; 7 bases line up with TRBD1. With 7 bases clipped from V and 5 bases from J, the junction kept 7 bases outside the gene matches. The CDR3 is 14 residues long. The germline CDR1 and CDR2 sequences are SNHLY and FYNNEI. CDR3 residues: CASISQGGNEKLFF. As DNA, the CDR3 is TGTGCCAGCATTAGCCAGGGGGGCAATGAAAAACTGTTTTTT.

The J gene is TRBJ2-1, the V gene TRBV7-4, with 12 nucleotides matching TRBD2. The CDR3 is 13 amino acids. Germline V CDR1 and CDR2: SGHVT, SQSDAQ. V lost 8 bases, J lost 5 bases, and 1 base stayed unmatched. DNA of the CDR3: TGTGCCAGCTCTAGCGGGGGGGACAATGAGCAGTTCTTC. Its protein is CASSSGGDNEQFF.

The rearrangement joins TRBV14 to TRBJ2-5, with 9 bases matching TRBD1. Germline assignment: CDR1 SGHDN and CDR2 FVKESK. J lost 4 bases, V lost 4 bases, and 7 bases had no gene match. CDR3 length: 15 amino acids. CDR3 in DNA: TGTGCCAGCAGCCCCCTCTTGGGACAGGGAGAGACCCAGTACTTC. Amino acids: CASSPLLGQGETQYF.

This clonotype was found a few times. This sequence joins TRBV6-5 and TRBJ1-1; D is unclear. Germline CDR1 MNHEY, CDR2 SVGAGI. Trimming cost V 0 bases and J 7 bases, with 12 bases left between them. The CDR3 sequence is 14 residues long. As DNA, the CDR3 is TGTGCCAGCAGTTACTCACTGTGGTGGGTTGAAGCTTTCTTT. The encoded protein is CASSYSLWWVEAFF.

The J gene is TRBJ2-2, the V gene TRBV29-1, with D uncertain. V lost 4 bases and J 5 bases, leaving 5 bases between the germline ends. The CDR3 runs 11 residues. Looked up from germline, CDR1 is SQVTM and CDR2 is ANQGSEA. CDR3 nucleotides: TGCAGCGTTGCTCAGACCGGGGAGCTGTTTTTT. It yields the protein CSVAQTGELFF.

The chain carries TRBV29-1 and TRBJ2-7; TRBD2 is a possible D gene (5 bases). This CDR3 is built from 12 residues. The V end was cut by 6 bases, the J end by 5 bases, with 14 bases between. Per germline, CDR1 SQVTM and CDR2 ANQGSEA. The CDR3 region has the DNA TGCAGCGTCTGGGCGGCCGGGGACGAGCAGTACTTC. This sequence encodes CSVWAAGDEQYF.

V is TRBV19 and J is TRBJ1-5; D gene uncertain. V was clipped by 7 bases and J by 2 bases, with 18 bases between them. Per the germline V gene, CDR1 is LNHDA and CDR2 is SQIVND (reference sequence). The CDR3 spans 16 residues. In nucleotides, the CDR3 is TGTGCCAGTACCATCGGCATGAAAAGCGGCAATCAGCCCCAGCATTTT. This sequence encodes CASTIGMKSGNQPQHF.

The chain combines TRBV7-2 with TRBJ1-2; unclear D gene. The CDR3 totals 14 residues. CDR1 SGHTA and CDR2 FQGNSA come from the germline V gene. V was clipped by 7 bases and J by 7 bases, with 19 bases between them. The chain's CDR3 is CASTLHTQSGGYTF. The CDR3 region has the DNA TGTGCCAGCACCCTACATACGCAGTCAGGTGGCTACACCTTC.

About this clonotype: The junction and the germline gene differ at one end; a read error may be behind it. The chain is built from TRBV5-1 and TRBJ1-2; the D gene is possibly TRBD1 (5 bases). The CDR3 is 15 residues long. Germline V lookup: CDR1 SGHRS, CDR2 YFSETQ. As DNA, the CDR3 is TGCGCCAGCAGCTTGGTTGGCAGGGAGGACTATGGCTACAGCTTC. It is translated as CASSLVGREDYGYSF. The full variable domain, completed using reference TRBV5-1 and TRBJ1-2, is KAGVTQTPRYLIKTRGQQVTLSCSPISGHRSVSWYQQTPGQGLQFLFEYFSETQRNKGNFPGRFSGRQFSNSRSEMNVSTLELGDSALYLCASSLVGREDYGYSFGSGTRLTVV.

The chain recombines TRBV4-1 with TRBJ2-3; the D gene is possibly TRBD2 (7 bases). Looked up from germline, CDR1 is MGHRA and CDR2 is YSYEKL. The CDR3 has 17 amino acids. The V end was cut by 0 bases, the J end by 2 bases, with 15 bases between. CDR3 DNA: TGCGCCAGCAGCCAAGAGAAACGGGGGGCCCCCACAGATACGCAGTATTTT. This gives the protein CASSQEKRGAPTDTQYF.

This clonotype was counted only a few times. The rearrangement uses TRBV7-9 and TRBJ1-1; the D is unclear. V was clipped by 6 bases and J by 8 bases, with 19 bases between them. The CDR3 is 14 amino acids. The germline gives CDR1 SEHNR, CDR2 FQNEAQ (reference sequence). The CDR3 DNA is TGTGCCAGCAGTTCAAAGGGCGTGGAGACCGAAGCTTTCTTT. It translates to CASSSKGVETEAFF.

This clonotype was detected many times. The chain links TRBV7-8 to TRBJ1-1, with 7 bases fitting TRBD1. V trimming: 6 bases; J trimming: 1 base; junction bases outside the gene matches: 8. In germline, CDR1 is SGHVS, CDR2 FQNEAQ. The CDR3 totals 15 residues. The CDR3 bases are TGTGCCAGCAGTCCATTAGGGGGCTGGAACACTGAAGCTTTCTTT. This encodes CASSPLGGWNTEAFF.

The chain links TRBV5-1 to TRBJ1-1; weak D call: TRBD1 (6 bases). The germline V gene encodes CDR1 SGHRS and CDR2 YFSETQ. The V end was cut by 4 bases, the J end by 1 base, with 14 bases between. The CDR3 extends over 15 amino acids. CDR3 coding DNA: TGCGCCAGCAGCCGATCCGGACAGACGAACACTGAAGCTTTCTTT. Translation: CASSRSGQTNTEAFF.

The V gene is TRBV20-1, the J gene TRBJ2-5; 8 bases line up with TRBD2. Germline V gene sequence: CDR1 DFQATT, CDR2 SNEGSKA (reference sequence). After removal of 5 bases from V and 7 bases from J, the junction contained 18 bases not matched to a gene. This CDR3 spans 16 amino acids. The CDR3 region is CSAENGRGDNSGTQYF. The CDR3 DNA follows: TGCAGTGCTGAAAATGGGCGGGGGGACAACTCGGGGACCCAGTACTTC.

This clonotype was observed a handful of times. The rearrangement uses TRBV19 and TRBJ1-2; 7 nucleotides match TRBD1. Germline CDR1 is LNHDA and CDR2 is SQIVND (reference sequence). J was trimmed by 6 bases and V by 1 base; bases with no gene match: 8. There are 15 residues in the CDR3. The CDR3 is CASSIAITGDNGYTF. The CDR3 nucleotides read TGTGCCAGTAGTATAGCCATTACAGGGGATAATGGCTACACCTTC.

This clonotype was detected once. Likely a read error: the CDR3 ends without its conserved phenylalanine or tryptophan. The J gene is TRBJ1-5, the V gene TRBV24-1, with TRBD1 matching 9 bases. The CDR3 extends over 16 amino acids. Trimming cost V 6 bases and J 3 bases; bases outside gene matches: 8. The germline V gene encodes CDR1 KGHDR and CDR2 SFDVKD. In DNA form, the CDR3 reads TGTGCCACCAGTAACCTGACAGGGGGAGACAATCAGCCCCAGCATTGT. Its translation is CATSNLTGGDNQPQHC.

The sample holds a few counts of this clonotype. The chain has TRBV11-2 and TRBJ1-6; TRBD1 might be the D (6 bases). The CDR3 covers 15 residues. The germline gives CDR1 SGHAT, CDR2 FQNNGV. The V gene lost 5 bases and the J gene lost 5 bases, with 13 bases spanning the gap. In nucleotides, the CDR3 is TGTGCCAGCAGCCCCAGGACAGTTGATAATTCACCCCTCCACTTT. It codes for CASSPRTVDNSPLHF.

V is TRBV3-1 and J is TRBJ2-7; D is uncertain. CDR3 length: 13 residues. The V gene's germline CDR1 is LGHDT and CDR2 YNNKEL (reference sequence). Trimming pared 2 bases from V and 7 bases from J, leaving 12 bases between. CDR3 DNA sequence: TGTGCCAGCAGCCAACATCCCGGGCGGGAGCAGTACTTC. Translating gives CASSQHPGREQYF.

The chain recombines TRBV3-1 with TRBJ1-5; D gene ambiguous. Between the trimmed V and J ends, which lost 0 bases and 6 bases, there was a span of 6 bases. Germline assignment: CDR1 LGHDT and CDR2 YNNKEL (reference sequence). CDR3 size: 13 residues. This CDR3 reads CASSQELGQPQHF. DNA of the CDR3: TGTGCCAGCAGCCAAGAACTTGGTCAGCCCCAGCATTTT.

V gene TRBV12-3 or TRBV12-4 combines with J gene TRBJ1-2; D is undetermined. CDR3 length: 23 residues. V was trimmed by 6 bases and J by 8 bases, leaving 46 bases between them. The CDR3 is CASSLDRGGRSLVRRHRSGGYTF. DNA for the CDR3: TGTGCCAGCAGCCTCGACCGCGGCGGGCGTTCGTTGGTACGGCGGCACCGCTCGGGCGGCTACACCTTC.

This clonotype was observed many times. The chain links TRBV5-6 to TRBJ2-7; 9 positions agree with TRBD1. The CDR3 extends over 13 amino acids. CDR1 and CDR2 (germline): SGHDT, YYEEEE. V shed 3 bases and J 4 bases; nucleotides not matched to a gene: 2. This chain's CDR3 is CASSSGTGYEQYF. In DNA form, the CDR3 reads TGTGCCAGCAGCTCCGGGACAGGGTACGAGCAGTACTTC.

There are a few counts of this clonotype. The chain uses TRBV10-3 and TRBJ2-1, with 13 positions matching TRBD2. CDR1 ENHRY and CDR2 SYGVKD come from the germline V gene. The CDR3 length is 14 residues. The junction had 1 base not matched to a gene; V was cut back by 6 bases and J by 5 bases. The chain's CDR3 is CAIRGLAGDNEQFF. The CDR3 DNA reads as TGTGCCATCAGAGGACTAGCGGGAGACAATGAGCAGTTCTTC.

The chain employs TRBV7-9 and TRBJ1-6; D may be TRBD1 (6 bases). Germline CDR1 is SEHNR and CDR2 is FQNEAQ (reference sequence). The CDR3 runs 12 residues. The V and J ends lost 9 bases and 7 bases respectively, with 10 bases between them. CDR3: CASQTGNSPLHF. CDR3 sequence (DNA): TGTGCCAGTCAAACAGGGAATTCACCCCTCCACTTT.

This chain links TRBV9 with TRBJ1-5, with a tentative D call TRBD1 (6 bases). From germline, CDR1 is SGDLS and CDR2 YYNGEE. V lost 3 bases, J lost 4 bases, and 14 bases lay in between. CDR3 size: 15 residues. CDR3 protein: CASSGGQRINQPQHF. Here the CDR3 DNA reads TGTGCCAGCAGCGGAGGACAGAGGATAAATCAGCCCCAGCATTTT.

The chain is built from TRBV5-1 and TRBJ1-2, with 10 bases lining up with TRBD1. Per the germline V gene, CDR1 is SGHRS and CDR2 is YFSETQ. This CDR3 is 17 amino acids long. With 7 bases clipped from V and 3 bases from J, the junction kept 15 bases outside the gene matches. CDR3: CASWLPGQGRLDYGYTF. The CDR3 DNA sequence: TGCGCCAGCTGGCTACCGGGACAGGGGCGTCTAGACTATGGCTACACCTTC. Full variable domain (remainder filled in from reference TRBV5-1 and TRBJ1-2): KAGVTQTPRYLIKTRGQQVTLSCSPISGHRSVSWYQQTPGQGLQFLFEYFSETQRNKGNFPGRFSGRQFSNSRSEMNVSTLELGDSALYLCASWLPGQGRLDYGYTFGSGTRLTVV.

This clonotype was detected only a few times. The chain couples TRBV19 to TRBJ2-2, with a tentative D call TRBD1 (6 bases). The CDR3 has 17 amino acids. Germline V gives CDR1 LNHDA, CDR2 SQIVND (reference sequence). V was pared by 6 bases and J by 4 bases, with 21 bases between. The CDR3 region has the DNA TGTGCCAGTAGGAGATTACAGGGATGGCCGAGCACCGGGGAGCTGTTTTTT. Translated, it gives CASRRLQGWPSTGELFF.

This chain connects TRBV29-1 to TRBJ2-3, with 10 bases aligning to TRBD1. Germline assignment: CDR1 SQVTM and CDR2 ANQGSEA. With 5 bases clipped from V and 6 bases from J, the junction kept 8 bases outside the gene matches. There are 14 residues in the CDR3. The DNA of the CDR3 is TGCAGCGTTCAGGGACAGGGGACAAGGGATACGCAGTATTTT. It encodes CSVQGQGTRDTQYF.